What follows describes a single TCR beta chain. What it binds is not known. This specimen comes from a study of cytomegalovirus exposure and HLA in healthy donors. The PCR used 60 Vbeta and 13 Jbeta primers. Clones were read by immunoSEQ multiplex PCR, and TCRdb kept only the in-frame ones, dropping some. The data show 60,000 to 85,000 clones, roughly 84% seen once. Study-level points and caveats: For most subjects, TCR beta sequences were reported to predict HLA-A and HLA-B alleles with accuracy. Most of the CMV-associated TCR beta chains (in a later analysis) appeared to be HLA-restricted.

Each donor was nominally healthy when sampled (though unrecorded immune exposures were likely). This CDR3 is 21 amino acids long. J was trimmed by 6 bases and V by 0 bases; bases with no gene match: 25. Germline CDR1 is LNHNV and CDR2 is YYDKDF (reference sequence). The clonotype originates from a man in his 70s in good health and CMV-seropositive. What was sequenced was PBMCs. This sequence joins TRBV15 and TRBJ2-5, with TRBD2 identical over 7 bases. The CDR3 here is CATSRDWGTKGAGESRKTQYF. The CDR3 bases are TGTGCCACCAGCAGAGATTGGGGGACTAAAGGTGCCGGGGAGTCTCGAAAGACCCAGTACTTC.